The 27 T cell receptor beta chains below were found in one sample sequenced in a study of blood T cell repertoires in COVID-19. The data were produced by immunoSEQ multiplex PCR, yet TCRdb's version contains in-frame clones alone and is incomplete. The sample has under 80,000 clones; around 79% are singletons. Sequencing used peripheral blood. The source of these receptors is a human donor in a cohort sampled during active COVID-19.

This clone was counted a single time. The V call is TRBV29-1, the J call TRBJ1-1; D gene uncertain. The V gene's germline CDR1 is SQVTM and CDR2 ANQGSEA. V lost 6 bases, J lost 6 bases, and 17 bases lay in between. This CDR3 is 13 amino acids long. The CDR3: CSVLSEAHSEAFF. CDR3 nucleotides: TGCAGCGTCCTTAGTGAGGCACACTCTGAAGCTTTCTTT.

The chain combines TRBV29-1 with TRBJ2-5; a weak D match, TRBD2 (6 bases). Germline V gene data show CDR1 as SQVTM and CDR2 as ANQGSEA. V lost 3 bases to trimming and J lost 5 bases, with 10 bases between them. The CDR3 has 12 residues. The chain's CDR3 is CSVEGGAETQYF. CDR3 bases: TGCAGCGTTGAGGGGGGTGCGGAGACCCAGTACTTC. Supplemented by reference TRBV29-1 and TRBJ2-5, the full variable domain reads SAVISQKPSRDICQRGTSLTIQCQVDSQVTMMFWYRQQPGQSLTLIATANQGSEATYESGFVIDKFPISRPNLTFSTLTVSNMSPEDSSIYLCSVEGGAETQYFGPGTRLLVL.

CDR3 DNA: TGTGCCACCAGTGATACCACGAGCCCCAATCAGCCCCAGCATTTT. Translated, it gives CATSDTTSPNQPQHF. This sequence joins TRBV24-1 and TRBJ1-5, with no clear D. Trimming took off 3 bases at V and 3 bases at J, with 11 bases between the two ends. The CDR3 consists of 15 residues. Germline-derived CDR1 and CDR2 are KGHDR and SFDVKD.

The chain is built from TRBV2 and TRBJ2-1; no clear D. CDR1 and CDR2 from the germline V gene are SNHLY and FYNNEI. This CDR3 has 12 amino acids. V gave up 6 bases and J gave up 9 bases, with 12 bases separating them. The CDR3 coding sequence is TGTGCCAGCAGGCCACGACTCGGTGAGCAGTTCTTC. Protein: CASRPRLGEQFF.

The chain couples TRBV19 to TRBJ2-5; TRBD1 is a possible D gene (6 bases). The CDR3 is made up of 19 amino acids. CDR1 LNHDA and CDR2 SQIVND come from the germline V gene (reference sequence). Trimming removed 3 bases at V and 3 bases at J, with 26 bases between. CDR3 nucleotides: TGTGCCAGTAGTATCGACAGGCAACCCCCCCGGACTCCTGAAGAGACCCAGTACTTC. Protein product: CASSIDRQPPRTPEETQYF.

The rearrangement uses TRBV5-6 and TRBJ2-1, with 7 bases lining up with TRBD2. Germline CDR1 SGHDT, CDR2 YYEEEE. The CDR3 runs to 18 residues. With 2 bases clipped from V and 4 bases from J, the junction kept 15 bases outside the gene matches. The CDR3 region has the DNA TGTGCCAGCAGCTTCCCGAAATTGTCTAGCGGACTGTACAATGAGCAGTTCTTC. As protein: CASSFPKLSSGLYNEQFF.

J is TRBJ1-1 and V is TRBV14; 8 positions match TRBD1. The CDR3 extends over 19 amino acids. Germline lookup yields CDR1 SGHDN and CDR2 FVKESK. The V gene end was trimmed by 2 bases and the J gene end by 4 bases; junction bases not matched to a gene: 18. The CDR3 DNA follows: TGTGCCAGCAGCCAATTGGGGCCAGGGGGCACAACCGCTGGCACTGAAGCTTTCTTT. Its protein is CASSQLGPGGTTAGTEAFF.

This clone was recorded once. The chain recombines TRBV10-3 with TRBJ2-3, with TRBD1 matching 7 bases. This CDR3 comprises 13 residues. Germline lookup yields CDR1 ENHRY and CDR2 SYGVKD. With 4 bases clipped from V and 5 bases from J, the junction kept 3 bases outside the gene matches. CDR3 residues: CAISGQGGDTQYF. CDR3 nucleotide sequence: TGTGCCATCAGTGGACAGGGTGGAGATACGCAGTATTTT.

The rearrangement joins TRBV7-8 to TRBJ2-2, with TRBD1 identical over 7 bases. Germline V lookup: CDR1 SGHVS, CDR2 FQNEAQ. V shed 5 bases and J 8 bases; nucleotides not matched to a gene: 8. The length of the CDR3 is 14 residues. CDR3 sequence reads: CASSDYRGGGELFF. CDR3 bases: TGTGCCAGCAGCGATTACAGGGGCGGGGGGGAGCTGTTTTTT.

CDR3 bases: TGTGCCGGTGAGAGGAACACTGAAGCTTTCTTT. Amino acid sequence: CAGERNTEAFF. This sequence joins TRBV30 and TRBJ1-1; D uncertain. Trimming shortened V by 8 bases and J by 1 base, and 8 bases separated the two germline ends. CDR1 is GTSNPN, CDR2 SVGIG, per germline (reference sequence). The CDR3 consists of 11 residues.

This chain connects TRBV9 to TRBJ1-5; D unresolved. This CDR3 is 15 amino acids long. With 0 bases removed from V and 1 base from J, the gap between germline ends came to 8 bases. Germline assignment: CDR1 SGDLS and CDR2 YYNGEE. The CDR3 loop is CASSVGPLSNQPQHF. CDR3 in DNA: TGTGCCAGCAGCGTAGGTCCCTTGAGCAATCAGCCCCAGCATTTT. Together with reference TRBV9 and TRBJ1-5, the CDR3 gives the full variable domain: DSGVTQTPKHLITATGQRVTLRCSPRSGDLSVYWYQQSLDQGLQFLIQYYNGEERAKGNILERFSAQQFPDLHSELNLSSLELGDSALYFCASSVGPLSNQPQHFGDGTRLSIL.

The chain employs TRBV3-1 (or the pseudogene TRBV3-2) and TRBJ2-1; possibly TRBD2 for D (7 bases). V was pared by 0 bases and J by 12 bases, with 15 bases between. The CDR3 has 14 residues. Germline-derived CDR1 and CDR2 are LGHDT and YNNKEL (reference sequence). The CDR3, as DNA: TGTGCCAGCAGCCAAGAGGACAGCGGGGCTCGGCAGTTCTTC. Its translation is CASSQEDSGARQFF.

The chain joins TRBV14 to TRBJ1-3; D unresolved. Germline CDR1 reads SGHDN; CDR2 reads FVKESK. The CDR3 sequence is 12 residues long. Deletions cut 1 base from V and 6 bases from J, with 4 bases between. The CDR3: CASSQGANTIYF. CDR3 DNA sequence: TGTGCCAGCAGCCAAGGGGCAAACACCATATATTTT.

This sequence joins TRBV7-9 and TRBJ2-5; 7 bases fit TRBD2. Germline CDR1 SEHNR, CDR2 FQNEAQ (reference sequence). V lost 1 base to trimming and J lost 2 bases; unmatched junction nucleotides: 4. The CDR3 extends over 15 amino acids. CDR3 sequence: CASSLVLALQETQYF. CDR3 coding DNA: TGTGCCAGCAGCTTAGTACTAGCGCTTCAAGAGACCCAGTACTTC.

The chain employs TRBV28 and TRBJ1-2; TRBD1 aligns across 9 bases. This CDR3 spans 16 amino acids. With 8 bases clipped from V and 5 bases from J, the junction kept 15 bases outside the gene matches. The V gene's germline CDR1 is MDHEN and CDR2 SYDVKM. The CDR3 DNA is TGTGCCAGCCTCCCATCCGGGACAGGGACCGGGTATGGCTACACCTTC. As protein: CASLPSGTGTGYGYTF.

The rearrangement uses TRBV24-1 and TRBJ2-5, with D maybe TRBD1 (6 bases). The CDR3 spans 16 residues. Germline V gene data show CDR1 as KGHDR and CDR2 as SFDVKD. The ends were cut back, 2 bases at V and 4 bases at J, with 16 bases in the middle. In DNA form, the CDR3 reads TGTGCCACCAGTGATTCAATTACAGGGCTTGGAGAGACCCAGTACTTC. As protein: CATSDSITGLGETQYF.

V and J are TRBV18 and TRBJ2-7; D is uncertain. The CDR3 consists of 14 residues. Deletions cut 3 bases from V and 2 bases from J, with 11 bases between. The V gene's germline CDR1 is KGHSH and CDR2 LQKENI. The CDR3 loop reads CASSPLGPTYEQYF. The CDR3 coding sequence is TGTGCCAGCTCACCCCTTGGCCCGACCTACGAGCAGTACTTC.

The chain is built from TRBV20-1 and TRBJ1-6; D is ambiguous. Between the trimmed V and J ends, which lost 3 bases and 0 bases, there was a span of 12 bases. This CDR3 comprises 16 residues. Looked up from germline, CDR1 is DFQATT and CDR2 is SNEGSKA (reference sequence). This CDR3 is CSASSIVSSYNSPLHF. Written as DNA, the CDR3 is TGCAGTGCTAGTTCAATAGTGAGCTCCTATAATTCACCCCTCCACTTT.

The J gene is TRBJ2-3, the V gene TRBV27, with 8 bases matching TRBD1. The CDR3 loop spans 17 amino acids. The V and J ends lost 7 bases and 4 bases, in that order; junction bases with no gene match: 16. The germline V gene encodes CDR1 MNHEY and CDR2 SMNVEV (reference sequence). CDR3 amino acids: CASTRLGGQGGADTQYF. The DNA for the CDR3 is TGTGCCAGCACCCGACTGGGTGGACAGGGAGGTGCAGATACGCAGTATTTT.

This clone was seen once. The CDR3 DNA follows: TGTGCCAGCAGTCAACAGGGGCGCGGTGAAAAACTGTTTTTT. This sequence encodes CASSQQGRGEKLFF. The rearrangement links TRBV9 to TRBJ1-4, with 7 bases lining up with TRBD1. With 5 bases clipped from V and 7 bases from J, the junction kept 8 bases outside the gene matches. The CDR3 has 14 amino acids. Germline-derived CDR1 and CDR2 are SGDLS and YYNGEE.

J is TRBJ2-1 and V is TRBV7-2, with 7 bases aligning to TRBD2. This CDR3 is 15 amino acids long. CDR1 is SGHTA and CDR2 is FQGNSA in the germline V gene. Trimming at V came to 5 bases and at J to 7 bases, leaving 11 bases not matched to a gene. For the CDR3, the DNA is TGTGCCAGCAGCCGGGAGGCAGGGAGGCAGAATGAGCAGTTCTTC. Amino acids: CASSREAGRQNEQFF.

This clone came up a few times. J is TRBJ2-7 and V is TRBV10-3; no clear D gene. The CDR3 is 12 amino acids. Trimming took off 3 bases at V and 6 bases at J, with 9 bases between the two ends. Germline CDR1 is ENHRY and CDR2 is SYGVKD. The CDR3 here is CAISDVTGEQYF. Written as DNA, the CDR3 is TGTGCCATCAGTGACGTAACGGGCGAGCAGTACTTC.

The sample holds one count of this clone. This chain joins TRBV15 and TRBJ2-1; D may be TRBD2 (6 bases). Trimming removed 1 base at V and 0 bases at J, with 10 bases between. CDR1 LNHNV and CDR2 YYDKDF come from the germline V gene (reference sequence). The CDR3 spans 16 residues. The CDR3 DNA reads as TGTGCCACCAGCAGAGGGCGGGATCTCTCCTACAATGAGCAGTTCTTC. Protein product: CATSRGRDLSYNEQFF.

This chain links TRBV5-1 with TRBJ2-2; 9 bases line up with TRBD2. The germline V gene encodes CDR1 SGHRS and CDR2 YFSETQ. This CDR3 spans 18 amino acids. J lost 3 bases, V lost 1 base, and 10 bases had no gene match. Written as DNA, the CDR3 is TGCGCCAGCAGCTTGATTAGTCGCGGGAGGGCCGACACCGGGGAGCTGTTTTTT. This codes for CASSLISRGRADTGELFF.

This chain joins TRBV6-5 and TRBJ1-2, with D possibly being TRBD1 (5 bases). V was cut by 0 bases and J by 8 bases, with 16 bases left in between. CDR1 is MNHEY and CDR2 is SVGAGI in the germline V gene. The CDR3 loop spans 15 amino acids. CDR3 nucleotides: TGTGCCAGCAGTTACTCGGAAGGGGCGTTTGGAGGCTACACCTTC. The encoded protein is CASSYSEGAFGGYTF.

V gene TRBV19 combines with J gene TRBJ1-5; D not certain. Germline V lookup: CDR1 LNHDA, CDR2 SQIVND (reference sequence). This CDR3 is 13 amino acids long. Trimming left V 8 bases short and J 1 base short, with 9 bases between. CDR3 sequence reads: CASRTRSNQPQHF. The CDR3 nucleotides read TGTGCCAGTCGGACTAGGAGCAATCAGCCCCAGCATTTT.

This clone has a count of ten or more. This chain links TRBV29-1 with TRBJ2-3; 9 bases agree with TRBD1. V lost 6 bases to trimming and J lost 5 bases; unmatched junction nucleotides: 6. Germline values: CDR1 SQVTM, CDR2 ANQGSEA. The CDR3 sequence is 13 residues long. The CDR3 is CSVGGQGKDTQYF. In nucleotides, the CDR3 is TGCAGCGTGGGGGGACAGGGTAAAGATACGCAGTATTTT.